This T cell receptor beta chain was sequenced in a study of T cells after yellow fever vaccination. The 5'RACE template-switching step produced TCR cDNA and added a universal primer site and UMIs. Each CDR3 protein is one row after TCRdb ran MiXCR on the 5' RACE reads. Seen here are some 32,000 distinct CDR3 sequences, around 4.8% observed once, and the top ten hold 46%. This clonotype is medium-sized by share. The germline V and J ends were trimmed by 0 bases and 8 bases, with 18 bases remaining between them. CDR3 length: 16 amino acids. In germline, CDR1 is SGHRS, CDR2 YFSETQ. This clonotype was sampled from a man aged 25 to 40 who received the YFV17D yellow fever vaccine. This chain links TRBV5-1 with TRBJ2-1; D is perhaps TRBD1 or TRBD2 (5 bases each). The sample was CD8+ T cells sorted from PBMCs, taken 5 days after the yellow fever booster vaccination. The CDR3 here is CASSLAGTSGGYEQFF. Written as DNA, the CDR3 is TGCGCCAGCAGCTTGGCCGGGACCTCCGGCGGCTATGAGCAGTTCTTC.